The 29 T cell receptor beta chains reported below all come from one sample, sequenced in a study of shared clonotypes between healthy human individuals. Assay used: immunoSEQ multiplex PCR; TCRdb lists only in-frame clones, some missing. The profile shows roughly 410,000 clones, about 96% of them singletons. The material sequenced was memory CD8+ T cells sorted from blood. Subset denoted: CD45RO+ cells pooled with CCR7-negative TemRA cells. The source is a man aged 25-45 years in good health.

The chain combines TRBV7-9 with TRBJ2-5; D is unresolved. V was pared by 4 bases and J by 7 bases, with 13 bases between. Looked up from germline, CDR1 is SEHNR and CDR2 is FQNEAQ (reference sequence). The CDR3 runs to 13 residues. CDR3 sequence reads: CASSYRPHGTQYF. In DNA, the CDR3 is TGTGCCAGCAGCTACCGGCCCCACGGGACCCAGTACTTC.

DNA for the CDR3: TGTGCCACCAGCTCTCGTAAGGGGCAGGGTCCCTACACCTTC. Its protein is CATSSRKGQGPYTF. The chain employs TRBV15 and TRBJ1-2, with D possibly TRBD1 on 5 matching bases. Germline V lookup: CDR1 LNHNV, CDR2 YYDKDF (reference sequence). The CDR3 extends over 14 amino acids. V gave up 5 bases and J gave up 10 bases, with 20 bases separating them.

The chain carries TRBV1 and TRBJ1-2; the DNA was not compared with TRBD1, the D call given in the table. TRBV1 is a documented pseudogene. This CDR3 contains 13 residues. The CDR3 protein is CTSSHDRGEGYTF. The DNA of the CDR3 is TGCACCAGCAGCCACGACAGGGGGGAGGGCTACACCTTC.

This chain links TRBV27 with TRBJ1-5; TRBD1 might be the D (6 bases). Germline CDR1 is MNHEY and CDR2 is SMNVEV (reference sequence). Trimming shortened V by 3 bases and J by 3 bases, and 9 bases separated the two germline ends. The CDR3 has 14 residues. The CDR3 DNA is TGTGCCAGCAGTTTTACAGGGCCCAATCAGCCCCAGCATTTT. Translated: CASSFTGPNQPQHF.

The genes are TRBV19 and TRBJ1-1; a possible D gene is TRBD1 (6 bases). The length of the CDR3 is 14 residues. CDR1 LNHDA and CDR2 SQIVND come from the germline V gene (reference sequence). V was cut by 7 bases and J by 1 base, with 13 bases left in between. CDR3 coding DNA: TGTGCCAGTACTATGGGGGCGCGGAACACTGAAGCTTTCTTT. It codes for CASTMGARNTEAFF.

As concerns this clone: The junction shows a germline mismatch at one end, possibly a read error. The gene calls are TRBV10-3 and TRBJ1-2, with D maybe TRBD1 (6 bases). Germline V gives CDR1 ENHRY, CDR2 SYGVKD. This CDR3 is built from 14 residues. In DNA, the CDR3 is TGTGCCATCAGTGAATTACAGGGTGACTACGGCTACACCTTC. Encoded protein: CAISELQGDYGYTF.

The chain is built from TRBV4-2 and TRBJ2-5; D uncertain. In germline, CDR1 is LGHNA, CDR2 YNFKEQ. The CDR3 has 13 amino acids. V was pared by 1 base and J by 2 bases, with 5 bases between. The CDR3 is CASSQGLQETQYF. As DNA, the CDR3 is TGTGCCAGCAGCCAAGGACTTCAAGAGACCCAGTACTTC.

The chain has TRBV5-4 and TRBJ1-4, with D perhaps matching TRBD1 (5 bases). The V end was cut by 0 bases, the J end by 5 bases, with 14 bases between. The CDR3 totals 16 residues. Germline CDR1 SGHNT, CDR2 YYREEE (reference sequence). This CDR3 is CASSLAPGVMNEKLFF. The DNA of the CDR3 is TGTGCCAGCAGCTTGGCTCCGGGGGTAATGAATGAAAAACTGTTTTTT.

This chain joins TRBV5-1 and TRBJ2-3; 10 positions match TRBD2. The V segment lost 0 bases and the J segment 0 bases; nucleotides outside the gene matches: 4. CDR1 and CDR2 (germline): SGHRS, YFSETQ. The CDR3 is 17 residues long. CDR3 region: CASSLGLLAGSTDTQYF. The CDR3 DNA reads TGCGCCAGCAGCTTGGGTCTACTAGCGGGAAGCACAGATACGCAGTATTTT.

This clone showed up just once. This sequence joins TRBV5-8 and TRBJ1-4; D ambiguous. CDR1 and CDR2 (germline): SGHTS, YDEGEE. The CDR3 consists of 14 residues. V lost 0 bases, J lost 0 bases, and 3 bases lay in between. The CDR3 DNA reads TGTGCCAGCAGCTTGGATGCAACTAATGAAAAACTGTTTTTT. This codes for CASSLDATNEKLFF. The whole variable domain, filled in from reference TRBV5-8 and TRBJ1-4, reads EAGVTQSPTHLIKTRGQQATLRCSPISGHTSVYWYQQALGLGLQFLLWYDEGEERNRGNFPPRFSGRQFPNYSSELNVNALELEDSALYLCASSLDATNEKLFFGSGTQLSVL.

In this sample, this clone turned up once. The chain couples TRBV6-1 to TRBJ1-3; 7 nucleotides match TRBD1. The CDR3 spans 15 residues. CDR1 is MNHNS, CDR2 SASEGT, per germline. V lost 3 bases, J lost 4 bases, and 6 bases stayed unmatched. CDR3 sequence (DNA): TGTGCCAGCAGTGAGTTGACAGGGAAAGGAAACACCATATATTTT. It translates to CASSELTGKGNTIYF.

This clone was detected only once. This CDR3 reads CASSPRQGNMNTEAFF. CDR3 in DNA: TGTGCCAGCTCACCTAGACAGGGGAACATGAACACTGAAGCTTTCTTT. This chain links TRBV18 with TRBJ1-1; 8 bases are a match to TRBD1. Germline lookup yields CDR1 KGHSH and CDR2 LQKENI. The trim removed 3 bases at V and 0 bases at J, leaving 6 bases unmatched. This CDR3 region has 16 residues.

The chain is built from TRBV7-9 and TRBJ2-1, with D perhaps assigned TRBD1 or TRBD2 (5 bases each). Germline V gene data show CDR1 as SEHNR and CDR2 as FQNEAQ (reference sequence). Between the trimmed V and J ends, which lost 5 bases and 8 bases, there was a span of 10 bases. The CDR3 length is 12 residues. The CDR3 DNA is TGTGCCAGCAGCGTGGGGCGGGATGAGCAGTTCTTC. Protein product: CASSVGRDEQFF.

The rearrangement joins TRBV5-1 to TRBJ2-5; D ambiguous. Germline V gives CDR1 SGHRS, CDR2 YFSETQ. Trimming removed 0 bases at V and 5 bases at J, with 14 bases between. The CDR3 runs to 15 residues. The CDR3 loop is CASSLGPGLQETQYF. The CDR3 nucleotides are TGCGCCAGCAGCTTGGGACCCGGGTTACAGGAGACCCAGTACTTC.

This chain links TRBV7-6 with TRBJ2-1; TRBD1 matches 8 bases. The CDR3 covers 13 residues. Trimming at V came to 4 bases and at J to 8 bases, leaving 4 bases not matched to a gene. The germline gives CDR1 SGHVS, CDR2 FNYEAQ. In DNA form, the CDR3 reads TGTGCCAGCAGCTCAGACAGGGGAGATGAGCAGTTCTTC. Its protein product is CASSSDRGDEQFF. Combining the CDR3 with reference TRBV7-6 and TRBJ2-1 gives the whole variable domain GAGVSQSPRYKVTKRGQDVALRCDPISGHVSLYWYRQALGQGPEFLTYFNYEAQQDKSGLPNDRFSAERPEGSISTLTIQRTEQRDSAMYRCASSSDRGDEQFFGPGTRLTVL.

This clone was seen once. The V and J genes are TRBV21-1 and TRBJ1-3. TRBV21-1 is given as a pseudogene. This CDR3 is 21 amino acids long. The CDR3 DNA follows: TGTGCCAGCAGCACGATTTGGGAGCCCAGGCCAGTCAACAGCTCTGGAAACACCATATATTTT. Translation gives CASSTIWEPRPVNSSGNTIYF.

This chain uses TRBV4-1 with TRBJ1-5; 9 nucleotides align to TRBD1. Germline V gene lookup returns CDR1 MGHRA and CDR2 YSYEKL. J gave up 2 bases and V 3 bases, and 2 bases lay outside the gene matches. CDR3 length equals 15 residues. CDR3 amino acids: CASSQGDRGNQPQHF. The CDR3 bases are TGCGCCAGCAGCCAGGGGGACAGGGGCAATCAGCCCCAGCATTTT.

The V gene is TRBV10-1, the J gene TRBJ2-1, with D uncertain. The length of the CDR3 is 14 residues. Germline lookup yields CDR1 WNHNN and CDR2 SYGVQD (reference sequence). Trimming left V 3 bases short and J 6 bases short, with 12 bases between. The CDR3 loop reads CASSDGSSANEQFF. CDR3 DNA: TGCGCCAGCAGTGATGGATCGAGCGCCAATGAGCAGTTCTTC.

This clone has a single count. CDR3: CASSFSGRERPGELFF. For the CDR3, the DNA is TGCGCCAGCAGCTTTAGCGGGAGAGAGAGACCCGGGGAGCTGTTTTTT. V is TRBV5-1 and J is TRBJ2-2; 9 bases align to TRBD2. Per germline, CDR1 SGHRS and CDR2 YFSETQ. Germline trimming cut 2 bases from V and 6 bases from J; bases unmatched to any gene: 8. This CDR3 comprises 16 residues.

V usage is TRBV6-1 and J usage is TRBJ2-1, with 7 bases matching TRBD2. The germline V gene has CDR1 MNHNS and CDR2 SASEGT. This CDR3 is built from 17 residues. Trimming removed 2 bases from V and 7 bases from J; junction bases left unmatched: 14. In DNA, the CDR3 is TGTGCCAGCAGTGAAAAACTCGAGGGAGGGCCCATTAATGAGCAGTTCTTC. Translating gives CASSEKLEGGPINEQFF.

V and J are TRBV12-5 and TRBJ1-1; a possible D gene is TRBD1 (5 bases). CDR1 and CDR2 from the germline V gene are LGHNT and FRNRAP. The CDR3 length is 13 residues. V was trimmed by 1 base and J by 7 bases, leaving 10 bases between them. The DNA for the CDR3 is TGTGCTAGTGGTTTGGCGCCCGACAGTGAAGCTTTCTTT. It yields the protein CASGLAPDSEAFF.

This chain links TRBV10-2 with TRBJ1-4; D uncertain. Trimming pared 7 bases from V and 6 bases from J, leaving 6 bases between. The CDR3 loop spans 11 amino acids. The germline V gene has CDR1 WSHSY and CDR2 SAAADI. This CDR3 is CASKRDEKLFF. CDR3 in DNA: TGCGCCAGCAAGAGGGATGAAAAACTGTTTTTT.

The chain is built from TRBV21-1 and TRBJ2-3. TRBV21-1 is marked as a pseudogene. The CDR3 has 13 amino acids. CDR3 DNA: TGTGCCAGCAGCAAAGCGGGCACAGATACGCAGTATTTT. Encoded protein: CASSKAGTDTQYF.

The V gene is TRBV5-6, the J gene TRBJ1-2; 8 bases are a match to TRBD1. The CDR3 runs to 15 residues. Germline CDR1 and CDR2: SGHDT and YYEEEE. Losses at the gene ends were 4 bases for V and 2 bases for J; bases not matched to a gene: 7. CDR3 residues: CASSGRTGKNYGYTF. The DNA for the CDR3 is TGTGCCAGCAGCGGGAGGACAGGGAAAAACTATGGCTACACCTTC. The whole variable domain, filled in from reference TRBV5-6 and TRBJ1-2, reads DAGVTQSPTHLIKTRGQQVTLRCSPKSGHDTVSWYQQALGQGPQFIFQYYEEEERQRGNFPDRFSGHQFPNYSSELNVNALLLGDSALYLCASSGRTGKNYGYTFGSGTRLTVV.

V and J are TRBV5-4 and TRBJ2-7, with TRBD2 matching 12 bases. V dropped 2 bases and J dropped 4; count of bases not matched to a gene: 10. The germline gives CDR1 SGHNT, CDR2 YYREEE (reference sequence). The length of the CDR3 is 17 residues. CDR3 DNA sequence: TGTGCCAGCAGCTTTGCTAGCGGGAGGGCCACAGGATACGAGCAGTACTTC. It translates to CASSFASGRATGYEQYF.

This chain uses TRBV5-4 with TRBJ1-2, with D uncertain. Germline V gene lookup returns CDR1 SGHNT and CDR2 YYREEE (reference sequence). V lost 8 bases and J 4 bases, leaving 15 bases between the germline ends. The CDR3 length is 13 residues. The chain's CDR3 is CASRPREVYGYTF. The CDR3 nucleotides are TGTGCCAGTCGACCAAGGGAGGTCTATGGCTACACCTTC.

The chain uses TRBV30 and TRBJ2-3; no definite D call. Germline V CDR1 and CDR2: GTSNPN, SVGIG (reference sequence). Trimming cost V 8 bases and J 6 bases, with 15 bases left between them. This CDR3 contains 12 residues. CDR3 in DNA: TGTGCCGGAGCCCTCCTATCGGATACGCAGTATTTT. It translates to CAGALLSDTQYF.

The rearrangement joins TRBV2 to TRBJ2-3; D gene ambiguous. The germline CDR1 and CDR2 sequences are SNHLY and FYNNEI. The CDR3 length is 15 residues. Trimming took 2 bases from V and 2 from J, leaving 11 bases between them. The DNA for the CDR3 is TGTGCCAGCAGTGAACAGTTAGTACCCACAGATACGCAGTATTTT. Its protein is CASSEQLVPTDTQYF.

The chain links TRBV19 to TRBJ2-7; a possible D gene is TRBD1 (5 bases). Germline assignment: CDR1 LNHDA and CDR2 SQIVND (reference sequence). CDR3 length: 13 residues. With 5 bases removed from V and 2 bases from J, the gap between germline ends came to 10 bases. Here the CDR3 DNA reads TGTGCCAGTAGTCAGGCAGGGCCCTACGAGCAGTACTTC. Amino acid sequence: CASSQAGPYEQYF.